The rows below give T cell receptor beta chains drawn from one sample of a study of T cells in Graves' hyperthyroidism and ophthalmopathy. MiXCR was run by TCRdb on the multiplex PCR reads, yielding one entry per CDR3 protein. The table records a few hundred thousand distinct CDR3 sequences, roughly 14% of them present only once. The source material was blood. The receptors stem from a woman aged 25 to 39 with Graves' hyperthyroidism. CDR3s include the opening cysteine and the closing phenylalanine or tryptophan. Fields, in order: D gene, clone size, V gene, J gene, CDR3 DNA, CDR3 protein. A D gene is named only where the DNA matches it firmly. Only part of the rows carry a size: once, few, many, or a class if the clone is expanded.

TRBD2	few	TRBV30	TRBJ2-2	TGTGCCTGGAGTGTATGGGCTAGCGGGAGTGGGGAGCTGTTTTTT	CAWSVWASGSGELFF
TRBD2	many	TRBV30	TRBJ2-7	TGTGCCCGGAGCGGGAGTAGCGGGAGGGCTCAATACGAGCAGTACTTC	CARSGSSGRAQYEQYF
.	.	TRBV9	TRBJ2-1	TGTGCCAGCAGCGTCCCGAGCTCCTACAATGAGCAGTTCTTC	CASSVPSSYNEQFF
.	many	TRBV2	TRBJ2-1	TGTGCCAGCACGCAGGGGGAGGACAATGAGCAGTTCTTC	CASTQGEDNEQFF
TRBD2	.	TRBV9	TRBJ2-1	TGTGCCAGCAGCCTCCGAGGGGTGGGGCTAGCGGGAGGGCCAGTAGGCAATGAGCAGTTCTTC	CASSLRGVGLAGGPVGNEQFF
TRBD1	.	TRBV6-5	TRBJ2-7	TGTGCCAGCAGTTACTCCTACAGGGGGCCACCCTACGAGCAGTACTTC	CASSYSYRGPPYEQYF
.	.	TRBV6-1	TRBJ2-5	TGTGCCAGCAGTGAAGCGGGAGTGGAGGAGACCCAGTACTTC	CASSEAGVEETQYF
TRBD2	many	TRBV27	TRBJ2-1	TGTGCCAGCGGCACTCTAGCGGGAGATTACAATGAGCAGTTCTTC	CASGTLAGDYNEQFF
TRBD1	.	TRBV20-1	TRBJ1-6	TGCAGTGCTCCTACACAGGGGTTCAATTCACCCCTCCACTTT	CSAPTQGFNSPLHF
.	few	TRBV28	TRBJ2-1	TGTGCCAGCAGTTTGCCTAATGGGGCGGGAAATGAGCAGTTCTTC	CASSLPNGAGNEQFF
.	many	TRBV27	TRBJ2-7	TGTGCCATCTTGGGCTCCGCCGGCGAGCAGTACTTC	CAILGSAGEQYF
TRBD1	.	TRBV19	TRBJ1-4	TGTGCCAGTAGCCAGCAACAGGGGTCGCGGGAAAAACTGTTTTTT	CASSQQQGSREKLFF
.	.	TRBV28	TRBJ1-2	TGTGCCAGCAGTTTGGGACCCAGGGTCGGCGGCTACACCTTC	CASSLGPRVGGYTF